Below are 25 T cell receptor beta chains sequenced from a single sample in a study of molecular identifiers for immune sequencing clone quantification. In TCRdb, the PCR reads were re-called with MiXCR into one record per CDR3 protein. The sample consists of under 65,000 distinct CDR3 sequences, approximately 26% of them appearing once. The sequenced material came from naive CD8+ T cells from blood, with Jurkat cell RNA spiked in. Stated subset: FACS-sorted CD8+CD4-CCR7+CD45RA+ naive T cells. These receptors were obtained from a human donor in good health. Some libraries in this study had Jurkat cell RNA spiked in.

CDR3 region: CASSLLSGRASTWADTQYF. The CDR3 nucleotides are TGTGCCAGCAGCCTCTTATCCGGGAGGGCCTCAACATGGGCAGATACGCAGTATTTT. The V and J genes are TRBV9 and TRBJ2-3, with 8 bases identical to TRBD2. The CDR3 consists of 19 residues. Germline values: CDR1 SGDLS, CDR2 YYNGEE. Trimming cost V 4 bases and J 4 bases; bases outside gene matches: 20.

This clonotype has a handful of counts. The chain is built from TRBV4-1 and TRBJ2-2, with unresolved D. The CDR3 has 15 amino acids. Germline V gene lookup returns CDR1 MGHRA and CDR2 YSYEKL. The V end was cut by 3 bases, the J end by 2 bases, with 10 bases between. CDR3 loop: CASSHTHGNTGELFF. In DNA, the CDR3 is TGCGCCAGCAGCCATACACATGGAAACACCGGGGAGCTGTTTTTT.

This clonotype was detected ten times or more. This chain joins TRBV6-2 or TRBV6-3 and TRBJ1-1, with D unresolved. V was clipped by 2 bases and J by 2 bases, with 9 bases between them. Germline CDR1 and CDR2: MNHEY and SVGEGT. This CDR3 is 14 amino acids long. CDR3 loop: CASSYREVNTEAFF. CDR3 in DNA: TGTGCCAGCAGTTACCGCGAGGTCAACACTGAAGCTTTCTTT.

Ten or more counts support this clonotype. J is TRBJ1-6 and V is TRBV5-1, with unresolved D. CDR1 is SGHRS and CDR2 is YFSETQ in the germline V gene. Trimming pared 0 bases from V and 3 bases from J, leaving 10 bases between. The CDR3 totals 16 residues. Written as DNA, the CDR3 is TGCGCCAGCAGCTTGGAGGGAGGGAACTATAATTCACCCCTCCACTTT. Protein: CASSLEGGNYNSPLHF.

Details on this clonotype: This may be a read error: a much more frequent sequence differs by one nucleotide. The chain has TRBV28 and TRBJ2-7; D assignment may be TRBD1 or TRBD2 (6 bases each). This CDR3 is 14 amino acids long. CDR1 MDHEN and CDR2 SYDVKM come from the germline V gene. CDR3 sequence: CASRPPGAGIQSSF. DNA of the CDR3: TGTGCCAGCAGACCCCCGGGGGCAGGGATACAAAGCTCCTTC.

This clonotype was observed many times. The genes are TRBV27 and TRBJ1-4, with D unclear. The germline V gene has CDR1 MNHEY and CDR2 SMNVEV (reference sequence). The CDR3 consists of 17 residues. Trimming removed 0 bases from V and 0 bases from J, with 11 bases in between. CDR3: CASSLSALSATNEKLFF. The CDR3 coding sequence is TGTGCCAGCAGTTTATCGGCCCTTTCGGCAACTAATGAAAAACTGTTTTTT.

This clonotype was picked up many times. V and J are TRBV5-4 and TRBJ2-4; 11 bases are a match to TRBD1. With 4 bases clipped from V and 8 bases from J, the junction kept 8 bases outside the gene matches. The CDR3 length is 15 residues. CDR1 and CDR2 from the germline V gene are SGHNT and YYREEE (reference sequence). The DNA for the CDR3 is TGTGCCAGCAGCCCCGCGGACAGGGGGCTGGACATTCAGTACTTC. Translation gives CASSPADRGLDIQYF.

This clonotype was found many times. The V and J genes are TRBV20-1 and TRBJ2-2; no reliable D call. CDR1 and CDR2 (germline): DFQATT, SNEGSKA (reference sequence). Trimming pared 6 bases from V and 2 bases from J, leaving 4 bases between. This CDR3 has 11 amino acids. CDR3 sequence (DNA): TGCAGTGCCACCAACACCGGGGAGCTGTTTTTT. Translated, it gives CSATNTGELFF.

This clonotype was counted ten times or more. The rearrangement joins TRBV13 to TRBJ1-3; D unresolved. Trimming stripped 5 bases from V and 6 bases from J, with 8 bases between. CDR1 and CDR2 (germline): PRHDT, FYEKMQ (reference sequence). The CDR3 is 12 residues long. CDR3 sequence (DNA): TGTGCCAGCAGCCTAACTGCAAACACCATATATTTT. Its translation: CASSLTANTIYF.

This clonotype was seen repeatedly, ten times or more. The chain recombines TRBV19 with TRBJ2-5, with D possibly matching TRBD2 (5 bases). Between the trimmed V and J ends, which lost 8 bases and 3 bases, there was a span of 19 bases. Germline CDR1 LNHDA, CDR2 SQIVND (reference sequence). The CDR3 is 15 amino acids. CDR3 in amino acids: CASARRSSTEETQYF. CDR3 nucleotide sequence: TGTGCCAGTGCGAGGAGGAGCTCTACGGAAGAGACCCAGTACTTC.

Concerning this clonotype: This clone may be a read error of a much larger clone one base away. This rearrangement joins TRBV6-6 to TRBJ2-5; D uncertain. Germline V gene lookup returns CDR1 MNHNY and CDR2 SVGAGI (reference sequence). CDR3 size: 12 residues. The ends were cut back, 11 bases at V and 5 bases at J, with 15 bases in the middle. The CDR3 DNA reads as TGTGCCTGTTACCCGGTTTTCGAGACCCAGTACTTC. It encodes CACYPVFETQYF.

Points on this clonotype: A much larger clone sits a single nucleotide away, making a read error possible. The chain is built from TRBV7-8 and TRBJ2-1; D is possibly TRBD1 or TRBD2 (5 bases each). This CDR3 has 16 amino acids. Germline V lookup: CDR1 SGHVS, CDR2 FQNEAQ. The CDR3 reads CAGSSSGPSPYNEQFF. In DNA form, the CDR3 reads TGTGCCGGCAGCTCCTCGGGACCCTCCCCCTACAATGAGCAGTTCTTC.

This clonotype has a handful of counts. A much larger clone is a single base away; this may be a read error. The chain recombines TRBV7-2 with TRBJ1-3; D gene unclear. Germline V lookup: CDR1 SGHTA, CDR2 FQGNSA. The V end lost 1 base, the J end lost 5 bases, and 6 bases lay between the germline ends. This CDR3 has 13 amino acids. This chain's CDR3 is CASSLGSRNTIYF. The CDR3 DNA follows: TGTGCCAGCAGCTTAGGGAGCCGAAACACCATATATTTT.

This clonotype was detected a few times. The V call is TRBV11-2, the J call TRBJ2-7; D unclear. The CDR3 contains 13 residues. Germline CDR1 is SGHAT and CDR2 is FQNNGV. The V and J ends lost 5 bases and 3 bases respectively, with 11 bases between them. The chain's CDR3 is CASSLLALYEQYF. The DNA of the CDR3 is TGTGCCAGCAGCCTTTTAGCCCTCTACGAGCAGTACTTC.

This clonotype was seen ten or more times. The chain employs TRBV7-3 and TRBJ2-3; 11 positions agree with TRBD2. The ends lost 5 bases at V and 0 bases at J; junction bases unmatched: 1. The CDR3 consists of 15 residues. Germline loops: CDR1 SGHTA, CDR2 FQGTGA. The CDR3 DNA follows: TGTGCCAGCAGCCTAGCGGGAGGAAGCACAGATACGCAGTATTTT. It encodes CASSLAGGSTDTQYF.

Note on this clonotype: A much larger clone differs from this one at a single base, so this may be a read error. The conserved closing phenylalanine or tryptophan is absent in this CDR3, likely reflecting a read error. V usage is TRBV5-1 and J usage is TRBJ2-3; 9 bases match TRBD1. This CDR3 comprises 15 residues. Germline values: CDR1 SGHRS, CDR2 YFSETQ. With 6 bases clipped from V and 5 bases from J, the junction kept 10 bases outside the gene matches. The CDR3 sequence: CASNNLQGAEDTQYI. The CDR3 nucleotides read TGCGCCAGCAACAACTTACAGGGGGCAGAAGATACGCAGTATATT.

This clonotype was counted only a few times. The V call is TRBV12-3 or TRBV12-4, the J call TRBJ1-5; D ambiguous. V lost 4 bases and J lost 3, with 7 bases in between. The CDR3 consists of 13 residues. CDR3 nucleotide sequence: TGTGCCAGCAGTTACACGGACAATCAGCCCCAGCATTTT. It specifies CASSYTDNQPQHF.

This chain links TRBV7-8 with TRBJ2-7, with D perhaps given as TRBD1 or TRBD2 (5 bases each). Germline CDR1 is SGHVS and CDR2 is FQNEAQ. CDR3 length: 18 amino acids. V lost 4 bases to trimming and J lost 4 bases, with 26 bases between them. In DNA, the CDR3 is TGTGCCAGCAGCTCCACGCAGGAGGTTTGGGCAGGGTCGTACGAGCAGTACTTC. Translation gives CASSSTQEVWAGSYEQYF.

This clonotype was detected ten times or more. The chain carries TRBV3-1 and TRBJ2-2, with 7 bases identical to TRBD1. V lost 4 bases, J lost 1 base, and 9 bases stayed unmatched. The CDR3 is made up of 17 amino acids. Germline V gene data show CDR1 as LGHDT and CDR2 as YNNKEL (reference sequence). This CDR3 reads CASSPEDRTLNTGELFF. In DNA, the CDR3 is TGTGCCAGCAGCCCCGAGGACAGGACACTGAACACCGGGGAGCTGTTTTTT.

Ten or more counts support this clonotype. The chain combines TRBV7-9 with TRBJ2-3, with a tentative D call TRBD2 (5 bases). Germline values: CDR1 SEHNR, CDR2 FQNEAQ (reference sequence). The CDR3 consists of 17 residues. V lost 2 bases and J lost 2, with 17 bases in between. CDR3: CASSLSISGETTDTQYF. DNA for the CDR3: TGTGCCAGCAGCTTAAGTATAAGCGGAGAGACCACAGATACGCAGTATTTT.

This clonotype occurred many times. Germline and junction disagree at one end, which may indicate a read error. The chain recombines TRBV11-1 with TRBJ2-7; D is unresolved. Looked up from germline, CDR1 is SGHAT and CDR2 is FQDESV (reference sequence). The CDR3 runs 12 residues. The CDR3 here is CASSLNPRNLEF. Written as DNA, the CDR3 is TGTGCCAGCAGCTTAAATCCGCGCAATTTGGAATTC.

This clonotype has ten or more counts. The chain is built from TRBV4-3 and TRBJ2-4; a weak D match, TRBD2 (7 bases). CDR3 length equals 17 residues. CDR1 is LGHNA and CDR2 is YSLEER in the germline V gene. Deletions cut 4 bases from V and 4 bases from J, with 20 bases between. CDR3 nucleotide sequence: TGCGCCAGCAGCCCCACGGCTGCGGGGGCGACGAAAAACATTCAGTACTTC. Its protein is CASSPTAAGATKNIQYF.

In its sample, this clonotype was seen many times. In DNA, the CDR3 is TGTGCCAGCCCCAGCCCCGGGGAGGAGCTGTTTTTT. This codes for CASPSPGEELFF. The rearrangement uses TRBV6-5 and TRBJ2-2; tentative D call: TRBD2 (5 bases). Trimming took off 8 bases at V and 10 bases at J, with 14 bases between the two ends. In germline, CDR1 is MNHEY, CDR2 SVGAGI. The CDR3 length is 12 residues.

This clonotype was counted at least ten times. The rearrangement links TRBV14 to TRBJ2-7; perhaps TRBD2 as D (6 bases). This CDR3 region has 16 residues. Germline V CDR1 and CDR2: SGHDN, FVKESK. Deletions cut 4 bases from V and 5 bases from J, with 21 bases between. CDR3 sequence: CASSPWGLGGPHEQYF. The CDR3 DNA is TGTGCCAGCAGCCCCTGGGGCCTTGGAGGGCCACACGAGCAGTACTTC.

As to this clonotype: A much larger clone differs from this one at a single base, so this may be a read error. The chain has TRBV6-5 and TRBJ2-1; tentative D call: TRBD2 (6 bases). Germline CDR1 reads MNHEY; CDR2 reads SVGAGI. Trimming removed 2 bases from V and 12 bases from J, with 20 bases in between. This CDR3 comprises 15 residues. CDR3 sequence: CASSYLSGPRSGQFF. In DNA, the CDR3 is TGTGCCAGCAGTTACCTTAGCGGTCCTCGCAGTGGGCAGTTCTTC.